Listed below are T cell receptor beta chains from one sample, sequenced in a study of cytomegalovirus exposure and HLA in healthy donors. Produced via immunoSEQ multiplex PCR; TCRdb's table is partial and in-frame only. The sample gives 150,000 to 200,000 clones, around three quarters of which show up once; 13% to 15% is in the top ten. The sequenced material came from PBMCs. Source of these receptors: a woman aged 25 to 39 in good health and CMV-seropositive. CDR3s include the opening cysteine and the closing phenylalanine or tryptophan. Each record gives: D gene, clone size, V gene, J gene, CDR3 protein, CDR3 DNA. The D gene is left open where the match is weak. Size tells how often a clone was seen (once, few, many) or the class of an expanded clone, and some rows leave it out.

.,few,TRBV5-4,TRBJ1-1,CASSARDTEAFF,TGTGCCAGCAGCGCCAGGGACACTGAAGCTTTCTTT
TRBD1,.,TRBV28,TRBJ1-6,CASSPPGTANSPLHF,TGTGCCAGCAGTCCCCCCGGGACAGCTAATTCACCCCTCCACTTT
.,.,TRBV4-3,TRBJ1-2,CASSEGPYYGYTF,TGCGCCAGCAGTGAGGGTCCCTACTATGGCTACACCTTC
TRBD1,.,TRBV9,TRBJ1-1,CASSAGGYTEAFF,TGTGCCAGCAGCGCAGGGGGCTACACTGAAGCTTTCTTT
TRBD1,.,TRBV28,TRBJ1-2,CASGQVFNYGYTF,TGTGCCAGCGGACAGGTCTTTAACTATGGCTACACCTTC
TRBD1,.,TRBV9,TRBJ2-5,CASSVTGGRETQYF,TGTGCCAGCAGCGTTACAGGGGGCAGAGAGACCCAGTACTTC
.,.,TRBV7-9,TRBJ2-5,CASSFGPGWETQYF,TGTGCCAGCAGCTTCGGCCCGGGATGGGAGACCCAGTACTTC
.,.,TRBV28,TRBJ1-5,CASSPAGPQHF,TGTGCCAGCAGTCCGGCGGGGCCCCAGCATTTT
.,.,TRBV2,TRBJ2-7,CASSDIQGWEQYF,TGTGCCAGCAGTGACATCCAGGGGTGGGAGCAGTACTTC
.,.,TRBV5-1,TRBJ1-1,CASSENPRQRSTEAFF,TGCGCCAGCAGCGAGAACCCACGACAGAGAAGCACTGAAGCTTTCTTT
TRBD2,once,TRBV10-3,TRBJ2-7,CAISGLAGGSYEQYF,TGTGCCATCAGTGGGCTAGCGGGAGGGTCCTACGAGCAGTACTTC
.,.,TRBV7-8,TRBJ2-7,CASSLVGPRLHF,TGTGCCAGCAGCTTAGTGGGCCCCCGTTTGCACTTC
TRBD1,.,TRBV19,TRBJ2-2,CASSLIGQGAMIRPGELFF,TGTGCCAGTAGTCTAATCGGACAGGGGGCTATGATTCGTCCCGGGGAGCTGTTTTTT
.,once,TRBV27,TRBJ1-6,CASSSPGNNSPLHF,TGTGCCAGCAGTTCACCAGGGAACAATTCACCCCTCCACTTT
.,.,TRBV6-1,TRBJ2-5,CASSGARQRIQETQYF,TGTGCCAGCAGTGGCGCCCGGCAGCGGATACAAGAGACCCAGTACTTC
TRBD2,.,TRBV7-9,TRBJ2-1,CASRQGLAGVGEQFF,TGTGCCAGCAGACAAGGGCTAGCGGGAGTAGGGGAGCAGTTCTTC
.,.,TRBV7-9,TRBJ2-7,CASSPRSYEQYF,TGTGCCAGCAGCCCGCGCTCCTACGAGCAGTACTTC
TRBD1,.,TRBV11-1,TRBJ1-6,CASSSDRGPSPLHF,TGTGCCAGCAGCTCCGACAGGGGGCCATCACCCCTCCACTTT
.,.,TRBV6-1,TRBJ1-2,CASSEGPYYGYTF,TGTGCCAGCAGTGAAGGTCCCTACTATGGCTACACCTTC
.,few,TRBV7-9,TRBJ1-4,CASSGGPGRKLFF,TGTGCCAGCAGCGGAGGCCCGGGGAGAAAACTGTTTTTT
.,.,TRBV6-5,TRBJ2-1,CASSPTLVAGNEQFF,TGTGCCAGCAGTCCGACCCTGGTAGCCGGCAATGAGCAGTTCTTC
TRBD2,few,TRBV14,TRBJ2-1,CASSQIGFGSGSIDEQFF,TGTGCCAGCAGCCAGATAGGTTTCGGGAGCGGGAGTATCGATGAGCAGTTCTTC
TRBD1,.,TRBV7-9,TRBJ1-2,CASSLDLPGGHGGYTF,TGTGCCAGCAGCTTAGATCTACCAGGGGGCCATGGAGGCTACACCTTC
TRBD1,once,TRBV5-1,TRBJ2-5,CASSLGQGEETQYF,TGCGCCAGCAGCTTGGGGCAGGGGGAGGAGACCCAGTACTTC
.,.,TRBV6-5,TRBJ1-1,CASSRNTEAFF,TGTGCCAGCTCTCGGAACACTGAAGCTTTCTTT
.,.,TRBV20-1,TRBJ2-7,CSATSAYEQYF,TGCAGTGCTACCTCTGCCTACGAGCAGTACTTC
.,.,TRBV28,TRBJ2-3,CASSPQTDTQYF,TGTGCCAGCAGTCCTCAGACAGATACGCAGTATTTT